This T cell receptor beta chain was sequenced during a study of blood T cell repertoires in COVID-19 (dated by TCRdb to 2020 to 2021). A note on the overall study: Samples from collaborators originated in the United States, Italy and Spain and spanned both the acute and convalescent phases of COVID-19. The dataset comprised deeply sampled blood TCRbeta repertoires from subjects exposed to, actively infected with, or recovered from COVID-19. Samples came from the ongoing ImmuneRACE study (first 160 participants) plus 1,254 subjects from 6 global collaborators. Where HLA class I and class II types were available, the types were taken from metadata supplied by the sample provider, not from assay-based typing. Sample metadata almost always included a de-identified subject ID, COVID-19 status, age in years and sex. The repertoires were made available in a free public database intended to serve as a resource for research on the immune response to SARS-CoV-2. The prospective study material was composed of cDNA or gDNA derived from T cells, B-cell-depleted T cells, or PBMCs. The paper's findings and limits, for the study overall: The quantity of clinical and demographic metadata differed by source and by participant and was supplied without curation.

TCRbeta CDR3 regions were amplified from genomic DNA using the immunoSEQ Assay, a bias-controlled multiplex PCR. Per the original workflow: The number of nucleated cells in each sample was estimated by amplification of reference gene primers within the assay. To quantify the absolute abundance of each unique TCRbeta CDR3 rearrangement, sequence reads were collapsed and filtered. For each sample, productive Simpson clonality was calculated as the square root of Simpson's diversity index over productive rearrangements. Imported from immuneACCESS, the table was reduced by TCRdb to in-frame sequences with V and J called. These copies leave out some clones; in studies compared against another copy, an unresolved V gene accounts for under half, and the cause of the remainder is not known. V and J calls and clone size are those listed in that table; D and trimming were worked out from the DNA. This sample gives approximately 250,000 clones in total; approximately 90% of them show up just once. Under 5% of the sample is in the top ten clones.

Participants in the prospective study were aged about 18 to 95 years, lived in 20 to 25 United States geographic areas, and enrolled through a virtual design. In the prospective study, cohorts were assigned on the basis of participant-reported clinical history obtained from a screening survey and a study questionnaire. Recovered participants in ImmuneRACE Cohort 3 were defined by two consecutive negative NP/OP PCR tests, clearance by a healthcare professional, or resolution of symptoms. Mobile phlebotomists in the prospective study collected whole blood, serum and a nasopharyngeal or oropharyngeal swab from every participant. Prospective study participants could optionally give additional blood draws and questionnaires over an approximately two-month period. Blood samples from the prospective study were shipped frozen or at room temperature prior to DNA extraction. Details on this clone: Its antigen remains undetermined. No much larger clone is present one base from it, and per-base qualities are unavailable.

The receptor's source is a woman in her thirties who had recovered from COVID-19. The source material was PBMCs or T cells enriched from blood (not recorded which).

CDR3 protein: CASSDLARTGYYGYTF. The base sequence is TGTGCCAGCAGTGACCTCGCGAGGACAGGGTATTATGGCTACACCTTC. The rearranged chain carries TRBV6-1 and TRBJ1-2, with 8 bases aligning to TRBD1. CDR1 and CDR2 are drawn from the germline V gene: MNHNS, SASEGT. The CDR3 starts with the cysteine, ends with the phenylalanine, and has 16 residues. Only the CDR3 part of the read is kept: 48 bases, read in frame from the first base. Germline trimming amounts to 3 bases on V and 5 bases on J, with 11 as the count of junction bases outside the gene matches.